The rows below give T cell receptor beta chains drawn from one sample of a study of T cells in Graves' hyperthyroidism and ophthalmopathy. TCRdb used MiXCR to reprocess the multiplex PCR reads, holding one entry per CDR3 protein. This sample carries 450,000 to 550,000 distinct CDR3 sequences, 24% of them seen once, and the ten largest clones take around 11%. Sequencing was performed on blood. These receptors were collected from a woman aged 30 to 39 with Graves' ophthalmopathy. CDR3s include the opening cysteine and the closing phenylalanine or tryptophan. Fields, in order: clone size, V gene, J gene, D gene, CDR3 protein, CDR3 DNA. D genes are given only for firm matches. Clone size, where shown, is once, few, many, or a class for clones that have expanded.

>-|TRBV6-5|TRBJ2-5|TRBD1
CASSYFGRGQGTQYF
TGTGCCAGCAGTTACTTTGGTAGGGGGCAGGGGACCCAGTACTTC
>few|TRBV7-9|TRBJ1-5|-
CASSFHAADQPQHF
TGTGCCAGCAGCTTCCATGCAGCGGACCAGCCCCAGCATTTT
>few|TRBV6-5|TRBJ2-7|-
CASSYSRDGEQYF
TGTGCCAGCAGTTACTCGAGGGACGGCGAGCAGTACTTC
>-|TRBV5-1|TRBJ1-1|-
CASSFGGRRTEAFF
TGCGCCAGCAGCTTCGGGGGGCGCAGGACTGAAGCTTTCTTT
>few|TRBV2|TRBJ1-5|TRBD1
CASDDRALQPQHF
TGTGCCAGCGACGACAGGGCTTTACAGCCCCAGCATTTT
>few|TRBV6-1|TRBJ2-2|TRBD1
CASRPGTGGTGELFF
TGTGCCAGCAGGCCCGGGACAGGAGGAACCGGGGAGCTGTTTTTT
>-|TRBV12-3/TRBV12-4|TRBJ1-1|-
CASSLQGKDTEAFF
TGTGCCAGCAGTTTGCAGGGGAAGGACACTGAAGCTTTCTTT
>many|TRBV6-1|TRBJ1-2|-
CASIGTAGYTF
TGTGCCAGCATAGGGACCGCTGGCTACACCTTC
>many|TRBV19|TRBJ1-2|-
CASSIDPGTDYGYTF
TGTGCCAGTAGTATAGACCCAGGGACCGACTATGGCTACACCTTC
>many|TRBV12-3/TRBV12-4|TRBJ1-2|-
CASSPKPFGNYGYTF
TGTGCCAGCAGTCCAAAACCCTTCGGGAACTATGGCTACACCTTC
>-|TRBV10-1|TRBJ1-1|-
CASSDNPLGTEAFF
TGCGCCAGCAGTGACAACCCCTTGGGCACTGAAGCTTTCTTT
>-|TRBV27|TRBJ2-7|-
CASSLTSTGYEQYF
TGTGCCAGCAGTTTGACCTCCACGGGGTACGAGCAGTACTTC
>many|TRBV6-2/TRBV6-3|TRBJ2-7|TRBD2
CASSILSGAGGNYEQYF
TGTGCCAGCAGTATCCTATCTGGCGCGGGGGGGAATTACGAGCAGTACTTC
>many|TRBV4-1|TRBJ1-1|-
CASSQVPRHVRNTEAFF
TGCGCCAGCAGCCAAGTTCCCCGACACGTTAGAAACACTGAAGCTTTCTTT
>once|TRBV30|TRBJ2-3|TRBD2
CAWLGTSGATGYF
TGTGCCTGGCTCGGGACTAGCGGGGCTACCGGGTATTTT